This T cell receptor (beta chain) was sequenced during a study of blood T cell repertoires in COVID-19. Background on the study: T cells, B-cell-depleted T cells, or PBMCs supplied cDNA or gDNA.

V was shortened by 4 bases and J by 0 bases, with 9 bases between the two germline ends. The CDR3 runs to 14 residues. The germline V gene has CDR1 SGHTA and CDR2 FQGNSA. TCRdb's table, derived via immunoSEQ multiplex PCR, lists solely in-frame clones and lacks some. The table shows about 250,000 clones, with around 88% occurring only once. This TCR was sampled from a man aged 35 to 55 who had recovered from COVID-19. The source material was PBMCs or T cells enriched from blood (not recorded which). V gene TRBV7-2 combines with J gene TRBJ1-2; D gene ambiguous. The CDR3 DNA is TGTGCCAGCAGCTGGTCGGGTGCTAACTATGGCTACACCTTC. It is translated as CASSWSGANYGYTF.